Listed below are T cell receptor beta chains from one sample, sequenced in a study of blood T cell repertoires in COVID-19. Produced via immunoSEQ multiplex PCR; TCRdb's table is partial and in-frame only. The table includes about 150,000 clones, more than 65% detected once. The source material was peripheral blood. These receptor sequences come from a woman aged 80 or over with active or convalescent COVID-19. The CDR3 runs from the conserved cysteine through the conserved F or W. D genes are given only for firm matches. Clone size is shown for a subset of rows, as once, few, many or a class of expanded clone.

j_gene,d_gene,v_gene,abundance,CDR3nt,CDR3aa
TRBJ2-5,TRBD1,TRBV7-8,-,TGTGCCAGCAGCTTAGGAAGGACAGGGGGTTTTGGGACCCAGTACTTC,CASSLGRTGGFGTQYF
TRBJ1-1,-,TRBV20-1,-,TGCAGTGCTCCCTCTACAGCTGAAGCTTTCTTT,CSAPSTAEAFF
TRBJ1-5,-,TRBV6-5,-,TGTGCCAGCAGTCCCTTAGATAGCAATCAGCCCCAGCATTTT,CASSPLDSNQPQHF
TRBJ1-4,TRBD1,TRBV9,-,TGTGCCAGCAGCGACTCAAAGGGGGCTGGGGAAAAACTGTTTTTT,CASSDSKGAGEKLFF
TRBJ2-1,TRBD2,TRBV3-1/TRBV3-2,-,TGTGCCAGCAGCCAAGATTCCTCGGGAGGAGGCCACAATGAGCAGTTCTTC,CASSQDSSGGGHNEQFF
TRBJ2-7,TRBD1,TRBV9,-,TGTGCCAGCAGCCCCAGGGACAGGCCCCCTTACGAGCAGTACTTC,CASSPRDRPPYEQYF
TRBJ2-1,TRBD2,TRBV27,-,TGTGCCAGCATTTCTTCTAGCGGGAGTAATGAGCAGTTCTTC,CASISSSGSNEQFF
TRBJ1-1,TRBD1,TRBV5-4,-,TGTGCCAGCAGCTCAGGGGGCCCTATGAACACTGAAGCTTTCTTT,CASSSGGPMNTEAFF
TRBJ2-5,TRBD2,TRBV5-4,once,TGTGCCAGCAGCGGGAGGGCGGGGCCGAGACAAGAGACCCAGTACTTC,CASSGRAGPRQETQYF
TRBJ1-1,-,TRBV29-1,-,TGCAGCGGCGGGGGGAGCTGGGGCACTGAAGCTTTCTTT,CSGGGSWGTEAFF
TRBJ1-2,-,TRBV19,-,TGTGCCAGTAATATACAGGCCGGGACAGGCTACACCTTC,CASNIQAGTGYTF
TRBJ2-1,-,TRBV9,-,TGTGCCAGCAGCGTAGGGCATCATGAGCAGTTCTTC,CASSVGHHEQFF
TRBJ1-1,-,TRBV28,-,TGTGCCAGCAGTCGGGACACCTCGAACACTGAAGCTTTCTTT,CASSRDTSNTEAFF
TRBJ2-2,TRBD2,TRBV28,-,TGTGCCAGCATCACGGGAGGGCCGTACACCGGGGAGCTGTTTTTT,CASITGGPYTGELFF
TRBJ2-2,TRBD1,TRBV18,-,TGTGCCAGCTCATCCACGGGACAGGATGCGAACACCGGGGAGCTGTTTTTT,CASSSTGQDANTGELFF
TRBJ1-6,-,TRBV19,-,TGTGCCAGTAGTCCGACCACTACGTCACCCCTCCACTTT,CASSPTTTSPLHF
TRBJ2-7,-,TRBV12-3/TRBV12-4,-,TGTGCCAGCAGTCCCGGAGCAGGGAAGGAGCAGTACTTC,CASSPGAGKEQYF
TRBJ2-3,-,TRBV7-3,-,TGTGCCAGCAGCTTAGGCGGGGGCAGTCGCCAAACGCAGTATTTT,CASSLGGGSRQTQYF
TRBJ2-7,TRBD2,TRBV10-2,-,TGCGCCAGCAGTGACTTTAGCGGGAGCGACGAGCAGTACTTC,CASSDFSGSDEQYF
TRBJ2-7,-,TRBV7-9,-,TGTGCCAGCAGCTTAGCCCTAGATAGCGGAAACTCCTACGAGCAGTACTTC,CASSLALDSGNSYEQYF
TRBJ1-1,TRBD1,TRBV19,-,TGTGCCAGTAACCCGACAGGGACCCTGAACACTGAAGCTTTCTTT,CASNPTGTLNTEAFF
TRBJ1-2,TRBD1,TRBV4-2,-,TGTGCCAGCAGCCAGCGGGACAGGGCAGAGGATGGCTACACCTTC,CASSQRDRAEDGYTF
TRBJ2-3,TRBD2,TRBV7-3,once,TGTGCCAGCAGCTTAATAGCGGGAGTGTTATCTGGCGCGCAGTATTTT,CASSLIAGVLSGAQYF
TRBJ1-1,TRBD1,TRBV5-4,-,TGTGCCAGCAGCCTAAGACAGGGCTTGAGTACTGAAGCTTTCTTT,CASSLRQGLSTEAFF
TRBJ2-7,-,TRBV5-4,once,TGTGCCAGCAGCCGCGGGGTGTCAATCTACGAGCAGTACTTC,CASSRGVSIYEQYF
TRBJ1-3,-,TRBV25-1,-,TGTGCCAGCAGTGAATTTGGGACTGTTTATGGAAACACCATATATTTT,CASSEFGTVYGNTIYF
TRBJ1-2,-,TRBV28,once,TGTGCCAGCAGCGGTAGGACAGTCCTTAACTATGGCTACACCTTC,CASSGRTVLNYGYTF
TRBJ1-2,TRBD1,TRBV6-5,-,TGTGCCAGCAGCCAACAGACAGGGGGAAGGTATGGCTACACCTTC,CASSQQTGGRYGYTF
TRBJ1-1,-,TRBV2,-,TGTGCCAGCTCGCGGGAGGGGCGGAGCACTGAAGCTTTCTTT,CASSREGRSTEAFF
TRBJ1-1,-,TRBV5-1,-,TGCGCCAGCAGCTTGCAGTTCGAGAACACTGAAGCTTTCTTT,CASSLQFENTEAFF
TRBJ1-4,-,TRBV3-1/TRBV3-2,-,TGTGCCAGCAGCTGGGGGGGGGTTGGAGAAAAACTGTTTTTT,CASSWGGVGEKLFF
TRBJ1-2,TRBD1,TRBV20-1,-,TGCAGTGGGGGACAGAACTATGGCTACACCTTC,CSGGQNYGYTF
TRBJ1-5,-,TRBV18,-,TGTGCCAGCTCACCACGAGGGGGACGCAATCAGCCCCAGCATTTT,CASSPRGGRNQPQHF
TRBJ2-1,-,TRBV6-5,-,TGTGCCAGCATTGCAGGCCCTGGGTACAATGAGCAGTTCTTC,CASIAGPGYNEQFF
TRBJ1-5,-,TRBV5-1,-,TGCGCCAGCAGCTTGGATCTGAATCAGCCCCAGCATTTT,CASSLDLNQPQHF
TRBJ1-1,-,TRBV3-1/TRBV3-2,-,TGTGCCAGCAGCCGGCAGGGGATGACTGAAGCTTTCTTT,CASSRQGMTEAFF
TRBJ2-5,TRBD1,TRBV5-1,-,TGCGCCAGCAGCTTGGTAACAACAGGGGGAGAGACCCAGTACTTC,CASSLVTTGGETQYF
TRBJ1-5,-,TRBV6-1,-,TGTGCCAGCAGTGAAGCCCAGGGATTACAGCCCCAGCATTTT,CASSEAQGLQPQHF
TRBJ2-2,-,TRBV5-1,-,TGCGCCAGCAGCTTTGGGTACAGTGGGACCGGGGAGCTGTTTTTT,CASSFGYSGTGELFF
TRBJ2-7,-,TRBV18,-,TGTGCCAGCTCACCCCAGGGGATTGCAACCTACGAGCAGTACTTC,CASSPQGIATYEQYF
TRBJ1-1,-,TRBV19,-,TGTGCCAGTTGCCCGGAGCACTTGAACACTGAAGCTTTCTTT,CASCPEHLNTEAFF
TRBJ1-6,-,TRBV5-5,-,TGTGCCAGCAGCGAGCAGGGCTCACCCCTCCACTTT,CASSEQGSPLHF
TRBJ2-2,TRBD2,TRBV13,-,TGTGCCAGCAGCTTACGGGGTTGGGGCGGGAGTCCCCCCGGGGAGCTGTTTTTT,CASSLRGWGGSPPGELFF